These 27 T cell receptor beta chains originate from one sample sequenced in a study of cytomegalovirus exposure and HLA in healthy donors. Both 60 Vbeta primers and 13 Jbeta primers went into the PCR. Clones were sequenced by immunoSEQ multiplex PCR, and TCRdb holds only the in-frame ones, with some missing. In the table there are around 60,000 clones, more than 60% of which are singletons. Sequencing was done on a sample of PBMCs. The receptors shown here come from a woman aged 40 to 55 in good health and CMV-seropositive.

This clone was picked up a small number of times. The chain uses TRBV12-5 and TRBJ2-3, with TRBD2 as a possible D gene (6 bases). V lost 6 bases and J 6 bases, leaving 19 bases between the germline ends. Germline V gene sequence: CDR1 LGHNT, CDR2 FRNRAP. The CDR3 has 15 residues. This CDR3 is CASGYDSGALDTQYF. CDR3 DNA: TGTGCTAGTGGGTATGATAGCGGAGCCCTGGATACGCAGTATTTT.

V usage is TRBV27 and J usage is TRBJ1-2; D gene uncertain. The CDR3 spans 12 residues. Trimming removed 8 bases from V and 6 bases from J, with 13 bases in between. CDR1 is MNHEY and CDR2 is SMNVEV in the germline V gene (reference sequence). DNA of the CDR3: TGTGCCAGCTCCCGGGGTTTCGATGGCTACACCTTC. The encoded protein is CASSRGFDGYTF.

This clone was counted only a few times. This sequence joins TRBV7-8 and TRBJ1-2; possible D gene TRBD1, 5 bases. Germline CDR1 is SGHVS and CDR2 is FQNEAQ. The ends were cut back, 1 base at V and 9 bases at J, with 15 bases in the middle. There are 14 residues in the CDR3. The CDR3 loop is CASSLEGLGGSYTF. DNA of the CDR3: TGTGCCAGCAGCTTAGAAGGCCTGGGGGGAAGCTACACCTTC. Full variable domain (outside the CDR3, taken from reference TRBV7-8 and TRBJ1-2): GAGVSQSPRYKVAKRGQDVALRCDPISGHVSLFWYQQALGQGPEFLTYFQNEAQLDKSGLPSDRFFAERPEGSVSTLKIQRTQQEDSAVYLCASSLEGLGGSYTFGSGTRLTVV.

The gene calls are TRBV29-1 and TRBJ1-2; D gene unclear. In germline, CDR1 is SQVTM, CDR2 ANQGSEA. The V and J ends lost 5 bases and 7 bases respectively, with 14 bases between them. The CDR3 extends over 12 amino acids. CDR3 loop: CSVQAPTAGYTF. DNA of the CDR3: TGCAGCGTTCAGGCCCCGACGGCTGGCTACACCTTC. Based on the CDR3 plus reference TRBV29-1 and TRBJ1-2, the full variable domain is SAVISQKPSRDICQRGTSLTIQCQVDSQVTMMFWYRQQPGQSLTLIATANQGSEATYESGFVIDKFPISRPNLTFSTLTVSNMSPEDSSIYLCSVQAPTAGYTFGSGTRLTVV.

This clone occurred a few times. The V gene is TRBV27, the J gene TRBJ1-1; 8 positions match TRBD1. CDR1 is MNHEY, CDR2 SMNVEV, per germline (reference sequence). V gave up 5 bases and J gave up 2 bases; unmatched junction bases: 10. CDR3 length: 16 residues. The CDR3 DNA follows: TGTGCCAGCAGTCATCGAAGACAGGGGTTTAACACTGAAGCTTTCTTT. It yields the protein CASSHRRQGFNTEAFF.

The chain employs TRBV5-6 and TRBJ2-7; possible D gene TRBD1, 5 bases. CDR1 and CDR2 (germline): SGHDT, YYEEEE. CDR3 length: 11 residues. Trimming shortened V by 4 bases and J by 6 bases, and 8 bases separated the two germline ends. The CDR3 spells CASSRTGEQYF. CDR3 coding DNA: TGTGCCAGCAGCCGTACAGGCGAGCAGTACTTC. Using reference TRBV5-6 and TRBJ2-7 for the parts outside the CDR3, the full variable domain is DAGVTQSPTHLIKTRGQQVTLRCSPKSGHDTVSWYQQALGQGPQFIFQYYEEEERQRGNFPDRFSGHQFPNYSSELNVNALLLGDSALYLCASSRTGEQYFGPGTRLTVT.

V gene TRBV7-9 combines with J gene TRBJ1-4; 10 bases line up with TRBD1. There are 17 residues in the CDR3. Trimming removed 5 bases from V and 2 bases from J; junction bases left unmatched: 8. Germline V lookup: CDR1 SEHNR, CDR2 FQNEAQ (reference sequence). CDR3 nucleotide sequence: TGTGCCAGCAGCCTGGGGACAGGGGCCCTTACTAATGAAAAACTGTTTTTT. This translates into CASSLGTGALTNEKLFF.

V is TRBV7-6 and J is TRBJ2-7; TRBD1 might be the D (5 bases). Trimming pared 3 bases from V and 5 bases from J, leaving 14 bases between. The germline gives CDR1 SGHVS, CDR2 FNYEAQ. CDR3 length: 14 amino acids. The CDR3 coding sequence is TGTGCCAGCAGCTTGGGGCCTCTGACGGACGAGCAGTACTTC. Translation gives CASSLGPLTDEQYF.

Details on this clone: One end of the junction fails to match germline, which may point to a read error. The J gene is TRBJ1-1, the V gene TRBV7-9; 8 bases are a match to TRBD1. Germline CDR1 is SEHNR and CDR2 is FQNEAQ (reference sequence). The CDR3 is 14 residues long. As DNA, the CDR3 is TGTTCCAGCAGCGAGAGACAGGGGAAACCTGAAGCTTTCTTT. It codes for CSSSERQGKPEAFF.

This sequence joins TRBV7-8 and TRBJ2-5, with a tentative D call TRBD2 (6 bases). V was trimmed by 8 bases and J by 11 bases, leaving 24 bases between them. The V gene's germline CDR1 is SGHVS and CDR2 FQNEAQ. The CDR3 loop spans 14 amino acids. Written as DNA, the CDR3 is TGTGCCAGCGGACCGGTGACGGCTACGGGAGAGCAGTACTTC. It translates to CASGPVTATGEQYF.

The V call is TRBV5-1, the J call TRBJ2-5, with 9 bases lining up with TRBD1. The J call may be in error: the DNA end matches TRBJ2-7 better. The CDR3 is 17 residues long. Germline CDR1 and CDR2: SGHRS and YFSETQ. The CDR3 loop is CASSLYFAGQGSNEQYF. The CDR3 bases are TGCGCCAGCAGCTTGTATTTCGCTGGACAGGGGAGTAACGAGCAGTACTTC.

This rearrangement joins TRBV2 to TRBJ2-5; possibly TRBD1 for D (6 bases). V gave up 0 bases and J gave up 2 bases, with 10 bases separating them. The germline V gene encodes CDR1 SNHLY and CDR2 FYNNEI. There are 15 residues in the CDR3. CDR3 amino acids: CASSEAGDTQETQYF. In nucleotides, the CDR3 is TGTGCCAGCAGTGAAGCGGGGGACACGCAAGAGACCCAGTACTTC.

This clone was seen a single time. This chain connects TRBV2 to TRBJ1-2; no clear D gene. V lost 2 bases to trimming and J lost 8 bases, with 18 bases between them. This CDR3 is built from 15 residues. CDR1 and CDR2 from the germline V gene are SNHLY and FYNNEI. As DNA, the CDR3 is TGTGCCAGCAGTGAAAACCCCAGGCCCCGAGGGGGCTACACCTTC. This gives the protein CASSENPRPRGGYTF.

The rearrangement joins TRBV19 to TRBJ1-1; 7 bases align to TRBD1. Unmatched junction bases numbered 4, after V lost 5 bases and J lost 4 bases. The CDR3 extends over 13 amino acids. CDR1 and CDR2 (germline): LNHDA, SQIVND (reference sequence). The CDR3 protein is CASSETGRTEAFF. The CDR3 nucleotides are TGTGCCAGTAGTGAGACAGGGCGCACTGAAGCTTTCTTT. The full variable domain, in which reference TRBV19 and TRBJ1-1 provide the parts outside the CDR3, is DGGITQSPKYLFRKEGQNVTLSCEQNLNHDAMYWYRQDPGQGLRLIYYSQIVNDFQKGDIAEGYSVSREKKESFPLTVTSAQKNPTAFYLCASSETGRTEAFFGQGTRLTVV.

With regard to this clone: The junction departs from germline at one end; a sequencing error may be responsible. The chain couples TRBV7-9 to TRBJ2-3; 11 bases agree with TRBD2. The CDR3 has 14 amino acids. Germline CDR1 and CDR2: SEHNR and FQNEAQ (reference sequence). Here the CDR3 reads CSSSHSGGADTQYF. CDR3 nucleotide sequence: TGTTCCAGCAGCCATAGCGGGGGGGCGGATACGCAGTATTTT. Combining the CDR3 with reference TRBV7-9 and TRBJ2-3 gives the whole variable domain DTGVSQNPRHKITKRGQNVTFRCDPISEHNRLYWYRQTLGQGPEFLTYFQNEAQLEKSRLLSDRFSAERPKGSFSTLEIQRTEQGDSAMYLCSSSHSGGADTQYFGPGTRLTVL.

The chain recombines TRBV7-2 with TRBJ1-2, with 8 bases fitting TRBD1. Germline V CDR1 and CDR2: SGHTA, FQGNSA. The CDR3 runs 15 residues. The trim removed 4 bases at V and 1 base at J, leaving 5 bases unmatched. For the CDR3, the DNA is TGTGCCAGCAGCTACCGGGACAGGAGTAACTATGGCTACACCTTC. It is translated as CASSYRDRSNYGYTF.

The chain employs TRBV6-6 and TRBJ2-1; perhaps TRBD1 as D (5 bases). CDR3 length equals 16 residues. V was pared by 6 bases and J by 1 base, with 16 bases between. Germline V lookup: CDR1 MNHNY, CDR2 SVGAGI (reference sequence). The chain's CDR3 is CASSRLVGDSYNEQFF. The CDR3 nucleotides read TGTGCCAGCAGCCGCCTGGTAGGGGATTCCTACAATGAGCAGTTCTTC.

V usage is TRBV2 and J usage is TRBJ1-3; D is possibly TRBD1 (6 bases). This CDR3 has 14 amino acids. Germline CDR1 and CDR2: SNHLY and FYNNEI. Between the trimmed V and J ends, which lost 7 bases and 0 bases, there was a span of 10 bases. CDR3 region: CASMRGSSGNTIYF. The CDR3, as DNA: TGTGCCAGCATGAGGGGGAGCTCTGGAAACACCATATATTTT. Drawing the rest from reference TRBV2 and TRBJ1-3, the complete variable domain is EPEVTQTPSHQVTQMGQEVILRCVPISNHLYFYWYRQILGQKVEFLVSFYNNEISEKSEIFDDQFSVERPDGSNFTLKIRSTKLEDSAMYFCASMRGSSGNTIYFGEGSWLTVV.

Here the CDR3 DNA reads TGTGCCAGCAGTGACAAGGGGACCGGGGAGCTGTTTTTT. This codes for CASSDKGTGELFF. The V call is TRBV6-4, the J call TRBJ2-2, with TRBD1 as a possible D gene (5 bases). Trimming took 2 bases from V and 5 from J, leaving 6 bases between them. This CDR3 is built from 13 residues. Germline CDR1 MRHNA, CDR2 SNTAGT.

The CDR3: CASRGQPDEKLFF. CDR3 in DNA: TGTGCCAGCAGGGGACAGCCAGATGAAAAACTGTTTTTT. The chain employs TRBV6-5 and TRBJ1-4; 7 positions match TRBD1. There are 13 residues in the CDR3. V trimming: 6 bases; J trimming: 6 bases; junction bases outside the gene matches: 4. Germline V lookup: CDR1 MNHEY, CDR2 SVGAGI.

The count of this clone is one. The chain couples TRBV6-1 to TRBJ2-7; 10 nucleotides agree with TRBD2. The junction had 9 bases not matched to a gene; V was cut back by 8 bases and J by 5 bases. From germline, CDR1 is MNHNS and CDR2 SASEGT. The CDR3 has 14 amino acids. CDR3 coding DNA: TGTGCCAGCGAACCCGGGACTAGCGTCCACGAGCAGTACTTC. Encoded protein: CASEPGTSVHEQYF.

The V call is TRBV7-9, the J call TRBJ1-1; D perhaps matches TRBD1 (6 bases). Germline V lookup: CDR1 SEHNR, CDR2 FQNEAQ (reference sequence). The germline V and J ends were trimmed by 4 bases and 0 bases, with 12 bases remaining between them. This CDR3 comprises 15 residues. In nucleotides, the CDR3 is TGTGCCAGCAGCTCAGGACAGACAATGAACACTGAAGCTTTCTTT. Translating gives CASSSGQTMNTEAFF.

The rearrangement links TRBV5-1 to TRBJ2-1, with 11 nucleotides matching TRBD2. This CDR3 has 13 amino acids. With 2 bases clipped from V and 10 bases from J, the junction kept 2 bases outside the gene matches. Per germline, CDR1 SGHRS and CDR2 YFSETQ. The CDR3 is CASSFPSGREQFF. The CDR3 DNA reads TGCGCCAGCAGCTTTCCTAGCGGGAGGGAGCAGTTCTTC.

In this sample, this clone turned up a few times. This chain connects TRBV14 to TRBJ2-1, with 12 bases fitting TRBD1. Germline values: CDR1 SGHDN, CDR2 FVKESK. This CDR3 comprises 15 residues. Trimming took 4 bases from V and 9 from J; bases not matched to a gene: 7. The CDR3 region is CASSPGTGGQGEQFF. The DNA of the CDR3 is TGTGCCAGCAGCCCCGGGACAGGGGGCCAGGGTGAGCAGTTCTTC.

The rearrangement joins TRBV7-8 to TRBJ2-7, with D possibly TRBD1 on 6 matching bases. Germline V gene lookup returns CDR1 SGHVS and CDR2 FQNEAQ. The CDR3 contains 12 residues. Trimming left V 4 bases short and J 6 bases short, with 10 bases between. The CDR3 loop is CASSSQGTEQYF. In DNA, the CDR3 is TGTGCCAGCAGCTCACAGGGAACCGAGCAGTACTTC.

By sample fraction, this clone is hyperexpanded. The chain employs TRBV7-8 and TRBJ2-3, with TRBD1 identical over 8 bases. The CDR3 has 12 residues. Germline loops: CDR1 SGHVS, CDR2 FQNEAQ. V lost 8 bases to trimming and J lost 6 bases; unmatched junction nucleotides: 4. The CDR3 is CASRTGLDTQYF. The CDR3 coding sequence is TGTGCCAGCCGGACAGGGTTGGATACGCAGTATTTT.

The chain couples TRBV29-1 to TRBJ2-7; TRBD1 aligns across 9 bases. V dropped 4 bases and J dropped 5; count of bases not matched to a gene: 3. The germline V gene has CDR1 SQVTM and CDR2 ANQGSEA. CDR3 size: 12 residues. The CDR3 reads CSVGGTGNEQYF. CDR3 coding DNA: TGCAGCGTTGGAGGGACAGGGAACGAGCAGTACTTC.